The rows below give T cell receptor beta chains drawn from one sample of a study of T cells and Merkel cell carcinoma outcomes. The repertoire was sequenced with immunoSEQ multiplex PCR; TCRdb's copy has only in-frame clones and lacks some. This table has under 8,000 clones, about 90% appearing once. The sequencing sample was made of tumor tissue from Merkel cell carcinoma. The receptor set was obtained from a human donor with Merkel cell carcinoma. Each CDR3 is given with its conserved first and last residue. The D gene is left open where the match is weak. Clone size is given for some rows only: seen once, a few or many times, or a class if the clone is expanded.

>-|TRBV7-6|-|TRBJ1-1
TGTGCCAGCAGCTTAACAGTCAACACTGAAGCTTTCTTT
CASSLTVNTEAFF
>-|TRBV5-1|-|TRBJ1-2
TGCGCCAGCAGCTTGGTGGGCAGGGACGGCTACACCTTC
CASSLVGRDGYTF
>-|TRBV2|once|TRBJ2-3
TGTGCCAGCAGTGATCGTCCTCTAGATACGCAGTATTTT
CASSDRPLDTQYF
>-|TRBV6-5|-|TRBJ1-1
TGTGCCAGCAGTTATCCCGGGGGATTTGAAGCTTTCTTT
CASSYPGGFEAFF
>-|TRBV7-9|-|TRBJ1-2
TGTGCCAGCAGCTTAGGGAGGAGTAAACCCTATGGCTACACCTTC
CASSLGRSKPYGYTF
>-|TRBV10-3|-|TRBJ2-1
TGTGCCATCAGTGAAGTCAGCAAAACCGGTCCAGGGTTCTTC
CAISEVSKTGPGFF
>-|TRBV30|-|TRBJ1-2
TGTGCCTCAAGACAGTCCTTTAACTATGGCTACACCTTC
CASRQSFNYGYTF
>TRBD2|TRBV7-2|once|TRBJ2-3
TGTGCCAGCAGCTTCCTAGCGGGGGGGCCCCTCAGCACAGATACGCAGTATTTT
CASSFLAGGPLSTDTQYF
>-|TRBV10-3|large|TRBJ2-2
TGTGCCATCAGTGGGAGGGAGAACACCGGGGAGCTGTTTTTT
CAISGRENTGELFF
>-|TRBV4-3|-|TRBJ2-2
TGCGCCAGCAGCCAAGATTCGGGGACCGGGGAGCTGTTTTTT
CASSQDSGTGELFF
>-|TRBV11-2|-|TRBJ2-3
TGTGCCAGCACACCAAGGGGTCGGGGCACAGATACGCAGTATTTT
CASTPRGRGTDTQYF
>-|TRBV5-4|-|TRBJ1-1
TGTGCCAGCAGCTTGGTTACGGGAAAGTGGGGTGAAGCTTTCTTT
CASSLVTGKWGEAFF
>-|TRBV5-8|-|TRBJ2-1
TGTGCCAGCCCAGGGTACTTAGAGCAGTTCTTC
CASPGYLEQFF
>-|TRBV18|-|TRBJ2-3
TGTGCCAGCTCACGTTCTGCGGGGCTAAGCACAGATACGCAGTATTTT
CASSRSAGLSTDTQYF
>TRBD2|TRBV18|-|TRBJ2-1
TGTGCCAGCTCACCACCTAGCGGGGGGAACAATGAGCAGTTCTTC
CASSPPSGGNNEQFF
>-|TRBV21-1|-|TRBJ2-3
TGTGCCAGCAGCAAAGCTCCCTCGAATACGCAGTATTTT
CASSKAPSNTQYF
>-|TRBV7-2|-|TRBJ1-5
TGTGCCAGCAGCGAAGGACAGAGCAGCAATCAGCCCCAGCATTTT
CASSEGQSSNQPQHF
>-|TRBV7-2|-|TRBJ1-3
TGTGCCAGCAGCTCCCCCCGATTGGGAAACACCATATATTTT
CASSSPRLGNTIYF
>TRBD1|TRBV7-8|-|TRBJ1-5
TGTGCCAGCAGCCGGACAGGGGGGGCCAATCAGCCCCAGCATTTT
CASSRTGGANQPQHF
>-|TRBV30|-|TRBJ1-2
TGTGCCTGGAGTGCCGACTCTGGCAATGGCTACACCTTC
CAWSADSGNGYTF
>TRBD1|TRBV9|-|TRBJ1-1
TGTGCCAGCAGCGCCGGATCTGGGACAGGTCGAGGGGCTTTCTTT
CASSAGSGTGRGAFF
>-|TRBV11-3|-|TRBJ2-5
TGTGCCAGCAGCACCCGGAGTCGAGAGACCCAGTACTTC
CASSTRSRETQYF
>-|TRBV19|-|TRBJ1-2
TGTGCCAGTAGTACGCCGGGACGGATACTCTATGGCTACACCTTC
CASSTPGRILYGYTF
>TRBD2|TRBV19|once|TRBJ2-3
TGTGCCAGTAGCAGAGCAGCGGGAACTAGCACAGATACGCAGTATTTT
CASSRAAGTSTDTQYF
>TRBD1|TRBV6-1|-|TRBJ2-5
TGTGCCAGCAGACTCCACAGGGGGCAGTACTTC
CASRLHRGQYF
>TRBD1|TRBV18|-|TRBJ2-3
TGTGCCAGCTCACCACCGGGGACAGGGGTAGGAGATACGCAGTATTTT
CASSPPGTGVGDTQYF
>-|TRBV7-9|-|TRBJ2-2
TGTGCCAGCAGCCCATCCCACACCGGGGAGCTGTTTTTT
CASSPSHTGELFF
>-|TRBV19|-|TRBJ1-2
TGTGCCAGTAGTACATCACCAGGGGAACACTATGGCTACACCTTC
CASSTSPGEHYGYTF
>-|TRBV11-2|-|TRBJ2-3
TGTGCCAGCAGCTTAGTTAGTCGCACAGATACGCAGTATTTT
CASSLVSRTDTQYF
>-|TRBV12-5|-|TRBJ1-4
TGTGCTAGTGGTTTGGTACTTGGACATAATAATGAAAAACTGTTTTTT
CASGLVLGHNNEKLFF
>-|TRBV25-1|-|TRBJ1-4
TGTGCCAGCAGTGGCTACACCGGTGGGAGTAATGAAAAACTGTTTTTT
CASSGYTGGSNEKLFF
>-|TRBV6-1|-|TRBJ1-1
TGTGCCAGCAGCGGCCCGATGACTATGAACACTGAAGCTTTCTTT
CASSGPMTMNTEAFF
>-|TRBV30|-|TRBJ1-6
TGTGCCTGGAGTGTACAACGTAATAATTCACCCCTCCACTTT
CAWSVQRNNSPLHF
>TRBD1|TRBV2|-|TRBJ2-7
TGTGCCAGCGTGGTAGGGGGCTCCATCTCCTACGAGCAGTACTTC
CASVVGGSISYEQYF
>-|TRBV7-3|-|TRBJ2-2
TGTGCCAGCAGCGCCGACGGGACCGGGGAGCTGTTTTTT
CASSADGTGELFF
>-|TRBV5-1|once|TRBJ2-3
TGCGCCAGCAGCTTGGGGCTGCATCCTAGCACAGATACGCAGTATTTT
CASSLGLHPSTDTQYF
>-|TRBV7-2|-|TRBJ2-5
TGTGCCAGCAGCTCCCCTCTAGGAGAGACCCAGTACTTC
CASSSPLGETQYF
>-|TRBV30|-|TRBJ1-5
TGTGCCTGGAGTCTGACACAGGGCAATCAGCCCCAGCATTTT
CAWSLTQGNQPQHF
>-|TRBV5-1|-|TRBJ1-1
TGCGCCAGCAGGCTAAAGGACAAGTCTCGAGCTTTCTTT
CASRLKDKSRAFF
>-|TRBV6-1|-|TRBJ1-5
TGTGCCAGCAGTGACGAGGGCCCCAGGGGCAATCAGCCCCAGCATTTT
CASSDEGPRGNQPQHF
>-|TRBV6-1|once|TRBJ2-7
TGTGCCAGCAGTGGAAGCGGGCAGGGTGACGAGCAGTACTTC
CASSGSGQGDEQYF
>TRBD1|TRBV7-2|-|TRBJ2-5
TGTGCCAGCAGCACCCGGACAGGGGGCAGAGAGACCCAGTACTTC
CASSTRTGGRETQYF
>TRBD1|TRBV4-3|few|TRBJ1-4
TGCGCCAGCAGCCCTCGAGACAGGGGAGACGAAAAACTGTTTTTT
CASSPRDRGDEKLFF
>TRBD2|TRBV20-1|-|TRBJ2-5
TGCAGTGCCCCAATCGCGGGGGCCCAGTACTTC
CSAPIAGAQYF
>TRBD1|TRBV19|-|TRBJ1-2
TGTGCCAGTAGTGCTCGGGACAGGATCTACTATGGCTACACCTTC
CASSARDRIYYGYTF
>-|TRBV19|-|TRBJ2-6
TGTGCCAGTACCCAGGTCAACTCTGGGGCCAACGTCCTGACTTTC
CASTQVNSGANVLTF
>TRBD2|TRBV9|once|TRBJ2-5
TGTGCCAGCAGCGTAGTATCTAGCGGGGAGACCCAGTACTTC
CASSVVSSGETQYF
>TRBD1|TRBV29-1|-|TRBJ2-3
TGCAGCGTGGGTCTTAATACAGGGGCCAACTCAGATACGCAGTATTTT
CSVGLNTGANSDTQYF
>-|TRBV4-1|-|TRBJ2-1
TGCGCCAGCAGCCAAGATGGCCTTGTAGAAGGAGACAATGAGCAGTTCTTC
CASSQDGLVEGDNEQFF
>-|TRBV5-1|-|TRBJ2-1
TGCGCCAGCAGCCCGCAGGCTAGCCATGAGCAGTTCTTC
CASSPQASHEQFF
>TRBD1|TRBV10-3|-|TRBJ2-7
TGTGCCATCAGTGAGTCGGCAGGGGGCTACGAGCAGTACTTC
CAISESAGGYEQYF
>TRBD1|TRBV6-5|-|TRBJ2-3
TGTGCCAGCAGTTACCAGGCAGGGGGAAGCACAGATACGCAGTATTTT
CASSYQAGGSTDTQYF
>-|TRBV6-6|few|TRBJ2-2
TGTGCCACCCAGACAGCGACGAACACCGGGGAGCTGTTTTTT
CATQTATNTGELFF
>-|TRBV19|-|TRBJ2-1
TGTGCCAGTAGTATCCCGGTCCCAGGGAAAGGTTACAATGAGCAGTTCTTC
CASSIPVPGKGYNEQFF
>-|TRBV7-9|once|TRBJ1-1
TGTGCCAGCAGCCCTCGGGGAGGGGGAAGCACTGAAGCTTTCTTT
CASSPRGGGSTEAFF
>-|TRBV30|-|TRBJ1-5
TGTGCCTGGAGTGTAAGCGCATGGGGTAATCAGCCCCAGCATTTT
CAWSVSAWGNQPQHF
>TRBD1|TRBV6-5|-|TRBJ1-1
TGTGCCAGCAGTTTTGGGACAGGTGAAGCTTTCTTT
CASSFGTGEAFF